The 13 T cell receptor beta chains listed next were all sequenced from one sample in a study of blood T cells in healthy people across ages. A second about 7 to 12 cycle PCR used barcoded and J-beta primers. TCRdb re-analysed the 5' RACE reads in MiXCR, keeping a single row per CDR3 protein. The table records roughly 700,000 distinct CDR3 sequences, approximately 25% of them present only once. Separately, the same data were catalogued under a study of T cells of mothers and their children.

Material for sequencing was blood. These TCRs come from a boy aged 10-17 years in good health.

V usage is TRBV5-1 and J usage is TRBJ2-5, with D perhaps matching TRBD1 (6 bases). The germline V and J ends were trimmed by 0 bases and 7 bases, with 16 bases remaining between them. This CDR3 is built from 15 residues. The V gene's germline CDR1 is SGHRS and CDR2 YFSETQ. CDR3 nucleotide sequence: TGCGCCAGCAGCTTGGAAGTAAGGGGGTCGGCGACCCAGTACTTC. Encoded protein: CASSLEVRGSATQYF.

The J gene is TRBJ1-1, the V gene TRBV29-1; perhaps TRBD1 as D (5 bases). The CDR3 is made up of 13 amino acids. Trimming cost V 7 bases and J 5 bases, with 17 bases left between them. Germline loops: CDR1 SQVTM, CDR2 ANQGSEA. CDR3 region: CSGAMRGGTEAFF. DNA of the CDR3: TGCAGCGGCGCTATGCGGGGGGGGACTGAAGCTTTCTTT.

CDR3 sequence (DNA): TGTGCCAGCAGTGAAGGTCCGCAAGCGGGGCAAGAGACCCAGTACTTC. Residues: CASSEGPQAGQETQYF. V is TRBV2 and J is TRBJ2-5; 7 positions agree with TRBD2. The V gene's germline CDR1 is SNHLY and CDR2 FYNNEI. Germline trimming cut 1 base from V and 2 bases from J; bases unmatched to any gene: 7. The CDR3 spans 16 residues.

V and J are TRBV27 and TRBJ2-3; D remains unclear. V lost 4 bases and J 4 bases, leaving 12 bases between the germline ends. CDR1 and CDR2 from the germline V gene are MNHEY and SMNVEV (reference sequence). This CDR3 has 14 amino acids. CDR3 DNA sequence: TGTGCCAGCAGTTCTCCGATCTTCCCAGATACGCAGTATTTT. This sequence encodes CASSSPIFPDTQYF.

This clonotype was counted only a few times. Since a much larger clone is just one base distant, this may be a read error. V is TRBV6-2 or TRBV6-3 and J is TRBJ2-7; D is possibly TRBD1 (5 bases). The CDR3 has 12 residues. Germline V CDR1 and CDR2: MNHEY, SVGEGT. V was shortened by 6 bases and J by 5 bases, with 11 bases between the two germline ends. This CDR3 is CASSPDSNEQYF. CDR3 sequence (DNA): TGTGCCAGCAGCCCCGACAGCAACGAGCAGTACTTC.

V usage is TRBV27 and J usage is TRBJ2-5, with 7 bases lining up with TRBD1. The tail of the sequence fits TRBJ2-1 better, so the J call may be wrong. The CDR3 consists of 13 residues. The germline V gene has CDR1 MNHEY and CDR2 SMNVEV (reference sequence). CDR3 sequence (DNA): TGTGCCAGCAGTTTAACAGGGGAGTATGAGCAGTTCTTC. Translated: CASSLTGEYEQFF.

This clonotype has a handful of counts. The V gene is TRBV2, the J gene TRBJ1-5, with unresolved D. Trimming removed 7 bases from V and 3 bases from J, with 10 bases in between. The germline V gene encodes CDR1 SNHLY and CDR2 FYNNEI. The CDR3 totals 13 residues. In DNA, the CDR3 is TGTGCCAGCACGCGTGCACTCAATCAGCCCCAGCATTTT. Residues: CASTRALNQPQHF. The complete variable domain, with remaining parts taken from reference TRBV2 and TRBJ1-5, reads EPEVTQTPSHQVTQMGQEVILRCVPISNHLYFYWYRQILGQKVEFLVSFYNNEISEKSEIFDDQFSVERPDGSNFTLKIRSTKLEDSAMYFCASTRALNQPQHFGDGTRLSIL.

Here the CDR3 reads CASTDRGRCGYTF. The CDR3 region has the DNA TGTGCCAGCACCGACAGGGGGCGGTGTGGCTACACCTTC. The chain recombines TRBV21-1 with TRBJ1-2; the table gives TRBD1 as D, unverified against the DNA. TRBV21-1 is reported as a pseudogene. The CDR3 totals 13 residues.

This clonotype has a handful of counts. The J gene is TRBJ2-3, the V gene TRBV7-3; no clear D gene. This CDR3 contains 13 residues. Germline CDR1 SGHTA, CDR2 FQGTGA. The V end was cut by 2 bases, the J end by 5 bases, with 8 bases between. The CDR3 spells CASSLSLRDTQYF. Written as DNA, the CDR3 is TGTGCCAGCAGCTTATCTCTGAGAGATACGCAGTATTTT.

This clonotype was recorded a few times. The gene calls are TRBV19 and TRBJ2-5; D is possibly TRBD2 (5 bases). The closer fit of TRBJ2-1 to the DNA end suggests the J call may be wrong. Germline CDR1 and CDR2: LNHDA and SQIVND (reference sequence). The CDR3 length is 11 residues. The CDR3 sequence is CASGLHNEQFF. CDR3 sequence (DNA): TGTGCCAGTGGACTGCACAATGAGCAGTTCTTC.

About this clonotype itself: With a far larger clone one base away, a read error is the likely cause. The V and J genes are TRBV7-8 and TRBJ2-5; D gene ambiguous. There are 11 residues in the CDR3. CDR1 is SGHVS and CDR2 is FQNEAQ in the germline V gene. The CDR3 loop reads CAGSFKETQYF. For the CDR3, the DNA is TGTGCCGGCAGCTTCAAAGAGACCCAGTACTTC.

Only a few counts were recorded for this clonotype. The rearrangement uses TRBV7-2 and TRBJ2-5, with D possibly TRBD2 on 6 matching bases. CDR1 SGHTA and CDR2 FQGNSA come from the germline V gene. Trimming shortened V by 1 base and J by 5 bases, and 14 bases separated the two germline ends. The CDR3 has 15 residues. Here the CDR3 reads CASSLGDGGRETQYF. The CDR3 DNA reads TGTGCCAGCAGCTTAGGCGACGGGGGACGTGAGACCCAGTACTTC. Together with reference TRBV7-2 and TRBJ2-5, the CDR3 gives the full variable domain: GAGVSQSPSNKVTEKGKDVELRCDPISGHTALYWYRQSLGQGLEFLIYFQGNSAPDKSGLPSDRFSAERTGGSVSTLTIQRTQQEDSAVYLCASSLGDGGRETQYFGPGTRLLVL.

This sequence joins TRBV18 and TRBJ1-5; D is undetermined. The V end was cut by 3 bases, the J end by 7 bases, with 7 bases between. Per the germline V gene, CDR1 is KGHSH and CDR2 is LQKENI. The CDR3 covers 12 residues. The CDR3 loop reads CASSPTGQPQHF. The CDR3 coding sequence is TGTGCCAGCTCACCCACGGGACAGCCCCAGCATTTT. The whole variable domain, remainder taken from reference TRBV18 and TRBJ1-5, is NAGVMQNPRHLVRRRGQEARLRCSPMKGHSHVYWYRQLPEEGLKFMVYLQKENIIDESGMPKERFSAEFPKEGPSILRIQQVVRGDSAAYFCASSPTGQPQHFGDGTRLSIL.